Listed below are T cell receptor beta chains from one sample, sequenced in a study of identifying expanded T cells in peripheral blood. Profiled with immunoSEQ multiplex PCR; TCRdb holds only in-frame clones, not every one. This sample has under 110,000 clones, with around 85% found just once. Sequenced: blood. The receptors were sampled from a person between 18 and 75 years old in good health. Each CDR3 is given without its conserved first and last residue. Each record gives: V gene, J gene, CDR3 protein.

TRBV28	TRBJ2-2	ASSLSRTGQNTGELF
TRBV7-2	TRBJ2-3	ASSLVWGGTDTQY
TRBV19	TRBJ2-7	ASSIAAVNPYEQY
TRBV19	TRBJ1-1	ASSMQPNTEAF
TRBV7-9	TRBJ2-3	ASSPMGLATDTQY
TRBV6-1	TRBJ2-5	ASSEAPAGSLTQY
TRBV30	TRBJ1-6	AWSSPGTVNSPLH
TRBV11-2	TRBJ2-7	ASSLGRYGQGSYEQY
TRBV5-6	TRBJ2-1	ASSLARASGGYNEQF
TRBV5-1	TRBJ1-4	ASSLGDRGPEKLF
TRBV7-8	TRBJ2-3	ASSLARLARARATQY
TRBV28	TRBJ2-5	ASEQSTGIKETQY
TRBV18	TRBJ2-5	ASSRPNTRALRETQY
TRBV19	TRBJ2-3	ASQGRGTDTQY
TRBV15	TRBJ1-6	ATSGGLSPLH
TRBV5-8	TRBJ1-2	ASSWASNYGYT